This passage covers 22 T cell receptor beta chains from one sample sequenced in a study of OX40 agonist ivuxolimab in advanced cancers. Some clones are missing from TCRdb's copy, which holds only in-frame ones; the method was immunoSEQ multiplex PCR. This sample carries roughly 120,000 clones, about nine tenths of them seen once, and the ten largest clones take 0.25% to 0.3%. Source: CD4+ or CD8+ T cells sorted from blood, taken in a trial of the OX40 agonist ivuxolimab. Receptors originate from an adult with an advanced solid tumor such as melanoma, head and neck, liver or kidney cancer.

On this clone: One end of the junction does not line up with germline, which may come from a read error. V usage is TRBV7-9 and J usage is TRBJ2-3, with a weak D call TRBD2 (6 bases). CDR1 SEHNR and CDR2 FQNEAQ come from the germline V gene (reference sequence). This CDR3 comprises 12 residues. CDR3 loop: CASSLDYHTQYF. The DNA of the CDR3 is TGTGCCAGCAGCCTGGACTACCATACACAGTATTTT.

This clone appeared once. The V gene is TRBV7-9, the J gene TRBJ2-1; TRBD2 matches at 7 bases. Per germline, CDR1 SEHNR and CDR2 FQNEAQ (reference sequence). Trimming cost V 1 base and J 0 bases; bases outside gene matches: 6. The CDR3 is 17 amino acids. The CDR3, as DNA: TGTGCCAGCAGCTTAGGCATCGGGGGGAGCTCCTACAATGAGCAGTTCTTC. Translation: CASSLGIGGSSYNEQFF.

This chain joins TRBV12-5 and TRBJ1-2, with a possible D match to TRBD1 (6 bases). The CDR3 has 15 residues. Germline-derived CDR1 and CDR2 are LGHNT and FRNRAP. Trimming stripped 0 bases from V and 6 bases from J, with 14 bases between. This chain's CDR3 is CASGLVIRGLNGYTF. In DNA, the CDR3 is TGTGCTAGTGGTTTGGTAATCCGGGGGCTGAATGGCTACACCTTC.

The gene calls are TRBV5-1 and TRBJ2-2; D is unresolved. The CDR3 has 13 residues. V gave up 0 bases and J gave up 4 bases, with 4 bases separating them. In germline, CDR1 is SGHRS, CDR2 YFSETQ. The CDR3 DNA is TGCGCCAGCAGCTTGGCTGGCACCGGGGAGCTGTTTTTT. Amino acids: CASSLAGTGELFF.

The rearrangement joins TRBV27 to TRBJ1-2; D is possibly TRBD1 (6 bases). Per germline, CDR1 MNHEY and CDR2 SMNVEV (reference sequence). The CDR3 runs 13 residues. Deletions cut 3 bases from V and 4 bases from J, with 9 bases between. The CDR3 region is CASSLRGTYGYTF. CDR3 DNA: TGTGCCAGCAGTTTGAGGGGGACCTATGGCTACACCTTC.

The chain employs TRBV13 and TRBJ2-5; D unclear. The CDR3 spans 13 residues. V lost 5 bases and J 1 base, leaving 8 bases between the germline ends. The germline CDR1 and CDR2 sequences are PRHDT and FYEKMQ (reference sequence). CDR3 protein: CASSPRAQETQYF. CDR3 in DNA: TGTGCCAGCAGCCCTCGGGCCCAAGAGACCCAGTACTTC.

This clone showed up just once. This chain uses TRBV11-3 with TRBJ2-5; possible D gene TRBD2, 6 bases. Trimming left V 1 base short and J 2 bases short, with 8 bases between. In germline, CDR1 is SGHNT, CDR2 YENEEA. The CDR3 runs to 14 residues. The CDR3 DNA reads as TGTGCCAGCAGCTTAGGGGGGGATCAAGAGACCCAGTACTTC. This gives the protein CASSLGGDQETQYF.

The chain recombines TRBV7-9 with TRBJ1-1; D is unclear. Germline assignment: CDR1 SEHNR and CDR2 FQNEAQ (reference sequence). The CDR3 has 12 residues. V dropped 1 base and J dropped 11 bases, with 11 bases sitting between them. The CDR3 sequence: CASSLGRDWAFF. The CDR3 DNA reads TGTGCCAGCAGCTTAGGGCGGGATTGGGCTTTCTTT.

V is TRBV7-3 and J is TRBJ2-7, with D possibly TRBD1 on 6 matching bases. The CDR3 runs 16 residues. The germline CDR1 and CDR2 sequences are SGHTA and FQGTGA. V was cut by 2 bases and J by 4 bases, with 18 bases left in between. The CDR3 loop reads CASSLGPSGTPYEQYF. CDR3 DNA: TGTGCCAGCAGCTTAGGCCCCTCCGGGACACCTTACGAGCAGTACTTC.

The CDR3 region is CASSLGLAGPYEQYF. The DNA of the CDR3 is TGCGCCAGCAGCCTGGGACTAGCGGGGCCCTACGAGCAGTACTTC. V gene TRBV4-3 combines with J gene TRBJ2-7, with TRBD2 identical over 13 bases. The junction had 2 bases not matched to a gene; V was cut back by 4 bases and J by 2 bases. Germline CDR1 and CDR2: LGHNA and YSLEER. This CDR3 spans 15 amino acids.

This chain joins TRBV7-9 and TRBJ1-5, with no clear D. V dropped 1 base and J dropped 0 bases, with 4 bases sitting between them. CDR3 length equals 14 residues. Germline V gives CDR1 SEHNR, CDR2 FQNEAQ (reference sequence). The CDR3 DNA sequence: TGTGCCAGCAGCTTAGGGTTTAGCAATCAGCCCCAGCATTTT. Translation: CASSLGFSNQPQHF.

The V and J genes are TRBV19 and TRBJ1-2, with D perhaps TRBD1 (6 bases). Trimming stripped 4 bases from V and 3 bases from J, with 24 bases between. The CDR3 consists of 18 residues. Germline assignment: CDR1 LNHDA and CDR2 SQIVND (reference sequence). The chain's CDR3 is CASSRLINRVSVDYGYTF. The CDR3 DNA reads as TGTGCCAGTAGTAGGTTGATTAACAGGGTGAGTGTGGACTATGGCTACACCTTC.

In this sample, this clone turned up once. V is TRBV5-1 and J is TRBJ2-5; D is unresolved. The CDR3 is 14 residues long. The germline V gene encodes CDR1 SGHRS and CDR2 YFSETQ. The germline V and J ends were trimmed by 0 bases and 7 bases, with 13 bases remaining between them. CDR3 protein: CASSLDSNLGTQYF. The CDR3 DNA follows: TGCGCCAGCAGCTTGGACTCCAATTTGGGGACCCAGTACTTC.

The chain links TRBV15 to TRBJ2-5; no firm D call. The germline CDR1 and CDR2 sequences are LNHNV and YYDKDF (reference sequence). The V end was cut by 0 bases, the J end by 4 bases, with 6 bases between. The CDR3 contains 13 residues. This chain's CDR3 is CATSRDGRETQYF. CDR3 nucleotide sequence: TGTGCCACCAGCAGAGATGGAAGAGAGACCCAGTACTTC.

In this sample, this clone turned up once. The rearrangement uses TRBV7-2 and TRBJ2-3; D tentatively reads TRBD1 or TRBD2 (5 bases each). The CDR3 runs 15 residues. Germline CDR1 is SGHTA and CDR2 is FQGNSA. The germline V and J ends were trimmed by 6 bases and 3 bases, with 16 bases remaining between them. CDR3 amino acids: CASSRDLDSTDTQYF. Here the CDR3 DNA reads TGTGCCAGCAGTCGGGACCTCGACTCGACAGATACGCAGTATTTT.

The chain couples TRBV7-3 to TRBJ2-2; D remains ambiguous. The CDR3 has 12 residues. CDR1 and CDR2 from the germline V gene are SGHTA and FQGTGA. Trimming removed 2 bases at V and 7 bases at J, with 5 bases between. The chain's CDR3 is CASSLVNGELFF. The CDR3, as DNA: TGTGCCAGCAGCTTAGTTAACGGGGAGCTGTTTTTT.

The chain is built from TRBV7-2 and TRBJ2-1, with 7 bases matching TRBD2. There are 15 residues in the CDR3. V shed 5 bases and J 4 bases; nucleotides not matched to a gene: 8. Germline V gene lookup returns CDR1 SGHTA and CDR2 FQGNSA. This chain's CDR3 is CASSRSGARYNEQFF. In DNA form, the CDR3 reads TGTGCCAGCAGCCGAAGCGGGGCACGATACAATGAGCAGTTCTTC.

The chain links TRBV5-1 to TRBJ2-3; 7 bases agree with TRBD1. With 9 bases clipped from V and 3 bases from J, the junction kept 10 bases outside the gene matches. CDR3 size: 14 residues. Germline values: CDR1 SGHRS, CDR2 YFSETQ. Written as DNA, the CDR3 is TGCGCCACCTCTAGAAGACAGGGAACAGATACGCAGTATTTT. Protein sequence: CATSRRQGTDTQYF.

The chain links TRBV19 to TRBJ1-1; no firm D call. Trimming took off 5 bases at V and 1 base at J, with 8 bases between the two ends. Germline values: CDR1 LNHDA, CDR2 SQIVND (reference sequence). The CDR3 consists of 13 residues. The DNA of the CDR3 is TGTGCCAGTAGTCCCTCGAAGAACACTGAAGCTTTCTTT. Protein product: CASSPSKNTEAFF. Supplemented by reference TRBV19 and TRBJ1-1, the full variable domain reads DGGITQSPKYLFRKEGQNVTLSCEQNLNHDAMYWYRQDPGQGLRLIYYSQIVNDFQKGDIAEGYSVSREKKESFPLTVTSAQKNPTAFYLCASSPSKNTEAFFGQGTRLTVV.

V gene TRBV19 combines with J gene TRBJ1-2; D is ambiguous. Trimming pared 3 bases from V and 8 bases from J, leaving 10 bases between. Per the germline V gene, CDR1 is LNHDA and CDR2 is SQIVND (reference sequence). The CDR3 consists of 12 residues. CDR3 in DNA: TGTGCCAGTAGTATCCCCGGGGTCGGCTACACCTTC. Translating gives CASSIPGVGYTF.

The chain uses TRBV29-1 and TRBJ1-2; the D gene is possibly TRBD1 (5 bases). This CDR3 region has 15 residues. V lost 2 bases to trimming and J lost 3 bases, with 16 bases between them. Germline lookup yields CDR1 SQVTM and CDR2 ANQGSEA. The chain's CDR3 is CSVEFSGFVHYGYTF. CDR3 in DNA: TGCAGCGTTGAATTTTCAGGGTTTGTTCACTATGGCTACACCTTC.

The rearrangement links TRBV5-1 to TRBJ2-2; possible D gene TRBD1, 5 bases. The length of the CDR3 is 15 residues. The ends were cut back, 1 base at V and 0 bases at J, with 7 bases in the middle. In germline, CDR1 is SGHRS, CDR2 YFSETQ. CDR3 sequence: CASSLTGTNTGELFF. For the CDR3, the DNA is TGCGCCAGCAGCTTGACAGGAACGAACACCGGGGAGCTGTTTTTT.